A single sample is the source of the 26 T cell receptor beta chains below, sequenced in a study of blood T cell repertoires in COVID-19. Method: immunoSEQ multiplex PCR; TCRdb's copy keeps in-frame clones and lacks some. Altogether 110,000 or so clones are present, approximately 80% being singletons, with the ten largest covering 6.6%. Sequencing was carried out using peripheral blood. The receptor source for this set is a woman in her fifties or sixties with acute or convalescent COVID-19.

This chain connects TRBV2 to TRBJ1-2; 7 bases line up with TRBD1. V was pared by 8 bases and J by 8 bases, with 11 bases of the junction left unmatched. Germline V gene data show CDR1 as SNHLY and CDR2 as FYNNEI. This CDR3 region has 13 residues. The CDR3 nucleotides read TGTGCCAGCGTCCCGGGACAGTCGGGAGGCTACACCTTC. This translates into CASVPGQSGGYTF.

The V gene is TRBV19, the J gene TRBJ1-5; TRBD1 aligns across 10 bases. From germline, CDR1 is LNHDA and CDR2 SQIVND (reference sequence). CDR3 size: 16 residues. V lost 5 bases and J lost 5; bases outside the gene matches: 9. The CDR3 DNA is TGTGCCAGTAGTCCTTCAACCGGGACAGGGGATCAGCCCCAGCATTTT. Its translation is CASSPSTGTGDQPQHF.

CDR3 coding DNA: TGCAGCGTCGACGGTGGGACTAGCGGGGGGCACACCGGGGAGCTGTTTTTT. This encodes CSVDGGTSGGHTGELFF. This rearrangement joins TRBV29-1 to TRBJ2-2; 15 positions agree with TRBD2. Germline trimming cut 6 bases from V and 3 bases from J; bases unmatched to any gene: 8. Germline CDR1 is SQVTM and CDR2 is ANQGSEA. There are 17 residues in the CDR3.

The gene calls are TRBV9 and TRBJ1-3; D might be TRBD1 (5 bases). This CDR3 is 15 amino acids long. Trimming removed 0 bases at V and 2 bases at J, with 9 bases between. Germline CDR1 SGDLS, CDR2 YYNGEE. The CDR3 is CASSVDPQAGNTIYF. DNA of the CDR3: TGTGCCAGCAGCGTAGATCCACAGGCTGGAAACACCATATATTTT.

This clone was seen a few times. The V call is TRBV30, the J call TRBJ2-1; 8 bases fit TRBD1. The CDR3 is made up of 14 amino acids. V was pared by 7 bases and J by 4 bases, with 9 bases of the junction left unmatched. Germline CDR1 and CDR2: GTSNPN and SVGIG (reference sequence). The CDR3 DNA follows: TGTGCCTCCCTGCGGGACAGGACTTACAATGAGCAGTTCTTC. Its translation is CASLRDRTYNEQFF.

The rearrangement links TRBV5-4 to TRBJ1-2; perhaps TRBD1 as D (6 bases). V lost 2 bases to trimming and J lost 8 bases, with 13 bases between them. Per the germline V gene, CDR1 is SGHNT and CDR2 is YYREEE (reference sequence). The CDR3 extends over 13 amino acids. The CDR3 region is CASSLRSDRGYTF. For the CDR3, the DNA is TGTGCCAGCAGCTTAAGGAGTGACAGGGGCTACACCTTC.

The J gene is TRBJ1-1, the V gene TRBV29-1; 7 bases fit TRBD1. The trim removed 4 bases at V and 1 base at J, leaving 3 bases unmatched. The CDR3 length is 13 residues. Germline V gives CDR1 SQVTM, CDR2 ANQGSEA. The CDR3 region is CSVVSGGNTEAFF. The CDR3 bases are TGCAGCGTTGTCTCAGGGGGGAACACTGAAGCTTTCTTT.

The V call is TRBV7-8, the J call TRBJ1-4; 8 nucleotides agree with TRBD1. The V gene end was trimmed by 5 bases and the J gene end by 0 bases; junction bases not matched to a gene: 8. CDR3 size: 17 residues. Germline CDR1 is SGHVS and CDR2 is FQNEAQ. The CDR3, as DNA: TGTGCCAGCAGCCTGGGACAGGCCCCAGCAACTAATGAAAAACTGTTTTTT. Amino acid sequence: CASSLGQAPATNEKLFF.

This chain links TRBV5-1 with TRBJ1-6; 7 nucleotides line up with TRBD1. J gave up 10 bases and V 0 bases, and 16 bases lay outside the gene matches. Germline CDR1 reads SGHRS; CDR2 reads YFSETQ. The CDR3 has 18 amino acids. CDR3 amino acids: CASSLEWTYRGRGSPLHF. The DNA for the CDR3 is TGCGCCAGCAGCTTGGAATGGACTTACAGGGGAAGGGGGTCACCCCTCCACTTT.

This chain joins TRBV6-1 and TRBJ1-3; D is unclear. The germline CDR1 and CDR2 sequences are MNHNS and SASEGT. With 1 base removed from V and 11 bases from J, the gap between germline ends came to 12 bases. This CDR3 has 13 amino acids. CDR3 protein: CASSEVFWSAIYF. In DNA, the CDR3 is TGTGCCAGCAGTGAAGTATTTTGGAGTGCCATATATTTT.

The CDR3 is CASRGRGRWSTGREKLFF. The CDR3 coding sequence is TGTGCCAGCAGGGGCAGGGGGCGATGGTCGACTGGAAGGGAAAAACTGTTTTTT. The V gene is TRBV2, the J gene TRBJ1-4; 8 positions agree with TRBD1. The trim removed 6 bases at V and 8 bases at J, leaving 20 bases unmatched. In germline, CDR1 is SNHLY, CDR2 FYNNEI. CDR3 length equals 18 residues.

The chain couples TRBV7-8 to TRBJ1-1; a possible D gene is TRBD1 (5 bases). CDR3 length: 13 residues. V lost 3 bases and J lost 2, with 7 bases in between. Germline CDR1 reads SGHVS; CDR2 reads FQNEAQ. The CDR3 DNA follows: TGTGCCAGCAGCTTTGACAGTAACACTGAAGCTTTCTTT. This translates into CASSFDSNTEAFF.

This clone was counted once. The rearrangement uses TRBV30 and TRBJ2-2; the D gene is possibly TRBD2 (5 bases). The CDR3 contains 14 residues. V lost 3 bases, J lost 5 bases, and 13 bases lay in between. The germline V gene has CDR1 GTSNPN and CDR2 SVGIG (reference sequence). CDR3 nucleotides: TGTGCCTGGAGAACCGGGAAAGTGACCGGGGAGCTGTTTTTT. Its translation: CAWRTGKVTGELFF. The variable domain in full, completed from reference TRBV30 and TRBJ2-2, reads SQTIHQWPATLVQPVGSPLSLECTVEGTSNPNLYWYRQAAGRGLQLLFYSVGIGQISSEVPQNLSASRPQDRQFILSSKKLLLSDSGFYLCAWRTGKVTGELFFGEGSRLTVL.

This chain links TRBV5-6 with TRBJ1-1, with TRBD1 matching 8 bases. The CDR3 runs 15 residues. The V gene end was trimmed by 2 bases and the J gene end by 3 bases; junction bases not matched to a gene: 6. From germline, CDR1 is SGHDT and CDR2 YYEEEE. The CDR3 DNA reads as TGTGCCAGCAGCTTCCTGGACAGGGTCGACACTGAAGCTTTCTTT. Translating it yields CASSFLDRVDTEAFF.

The chain joins TRBV4-1 to TRBJ2-1; TRBD2 matches 10 bases. Unmatched junction bases numbered 6, after V lost 4 bases and J lost 0 bases. This CDR3 has 17 residues. The V gene's germline CDR1 is MGHRA and CDR2 YSYEKL. CDR3 bases: TGCGCCAGCAGCCGAGGACTAGCGGTCTCCTCCTACAATGAGCAGTTCTTC. Its protein is CASSRGLAVSSYNEQFF.

This chain connects TRBV5-5 to TRBJ2-2; 14 bases map to TRBD2. The germline V gene has CDR1 SGHKS and CDR2 YYEKEE (reference sequence). The J segment lost 3 bases and the V segment lost 6 bases, leaving 1 base of the junction unmatched. CDR3 size: 15 residues. In DNA, the CDR3 is TGTGCCAGCAAGGGACTAGCGGGGGACACCGGGGAGCTGTTTTTT. Its translation is CASKGLAGDTGELFF.

This clone was seen only a few times. The J gene is TRBJ1-1, the V gene TRBV11-2, with D hard to call. CDR1 SGHAT and CDR2 FQNNGV come from the germline V gene. Trimming cost V 5 bases and J 10 bases, with 14 bases left between them. The length of the CDR3 is 12 residues. CDR3 sequence reads: CASSPTGLGAFF. The CDR3 DNA reads as TGTGCCAGCAGCCCGACGGGTTTGGGAGCTTTCTTT.

This clone is a singleton in its sample. This chain links TRBV7-2 with TRBJ1-2; D unclear. Germline V gene data show CDR1 as SGHTA and CDR2 as FQGNSA. The CDR3 runs 13 residues. V gave up 3 bases and J gave up 7 bases, with 12 bases separating them. In nucleotides, the CDR3 is TGTGCCAGCAGCTTGGAGGCTTGGGCTGGCTACACCTTC. It specifies CASSLEAWAGYTF.

This sequence joins TRBV27 and TRBJ2-3, with D unresolved. The CDR3 runs to 15 residues. The germline gives CDR1 MNHEY, CDR2 SMNVEV (reference sequence). The germline V and J ends were trimmed by 8 bases and 6 bases, with 21 bases remaining between them. Here the CDR3 reads CASAKRQPVADTQYF. CDR3 bases: TGTGCCAGCGCCAAGAGGCAGCCAGTGGCGGATACGCAGTATTTT.

This clone turned up a few times. This sequence joins TRBV10-3 and TRBJ2-3, with TRBD2 as a possible D gene (6 bases). V lost 4 bases and J 3 bases, leaving 20 bases between the germline ends. Germline values: CDR1 ENHRY, CDR2 SYGVKD. The CDR3 runs 17 residues. The CDR3 coding sequence is TGTGCCATCAGTGGGGCGCCGGCGGGGTTGATGACAGATACGCAGTATTTT. It yields the protein CAISGAPAGLMTDTQYF.

The chain uses TRBV5-6 and TRBJ1-1; 8 bases line up with TRBD1. Germline V CDR1 and CDR2: SGHDT, YYEEEE. The CDR3 loop spans 14 amino acids. Germline trimming cut 4 bases from V and 1 base from J; bases unmatched to any gene: 3. The chain's CDR3 is CASSRTGWNTEAFF. CDR3 DNA sequence: TGTGCCAGCAGCCGGACAGGGTGGAACACTGAAGCTTTCTTT.

The gene calls are TRBV18 and TRBJ2-7; 9 bases align to TRBD1. V shed 7 bases, J shed 7 bases, and the junction held 11 bases outside the gene matches. This CDR3 contains 14 residues. The germline CDR1 and CDR2 sequences are KGHSH and LQKENI. CDR3 DNA: TGTGCCAGCTGCCCCGGGACAGGGCGACGGGAGCAGTACTTC. Translated: CASCPGTGRREQYF.

This chain uses TRBV28 with TRBJ1-2; TRBD1 is a possible D gene (6 bases). The germline gives CDR1 MDHEN, CDR2 SYDVKM. V was trimmed by 5 bases and J by 0 bases, leaving 10 bases between them. This CDR3 has 14 amino acids. The CDR3 loop reads CASSRGGTNYGYTF. CDR3 nucleotides: TGTGCCAGCAGTCGAGGGGGTACTAACTATGGCTACACCTTC.

V gene TRBV5-4 combines with J gene TRBJ2-3; 15 positions agree with TRBD2. V was clipped by 3 bases and J by 8 bases; unmatched bases: 7. The germline V gene encodes CDR1 SGHNT and CDR2 YYREEE (reference sequence). CDR3 length: 16 amino acids. The CDR3 DNA is TGTGCCAGCAGCTCCGGGACTAGCGGGGGGCGAGGTACGCAGTATTTT. This encodes CASSSGTSGGRGTQYF.

The CDR3 loop is CASSLSATPGGYTF. CDR3 nucleotide sequence: TGCGCCAGCAGCTTATCGGCCACTCCGGGAGGCTACACCTTC. This chain links TRBV5-1 with TRBJ1-2, with D unresolved. Trimming left V 2 bases short and J 8 bases short, with 16 bases between. Germline V CDR1 and CDR2: SGHRS, YFSETQ. This CDR3 spans 14 amino acids.

The chain joins TRBV19 to TRBJ1-1; D not resolved. V shed 6 bases and J shed 0 bases, with 11 bases lying between them. CDR1 and CDR2 (germline): LNHDA, SQIVND (reference sequence). The length of the CDR3 is 14 residues. The CDR3 region is CASSPRGLNTEAFF. The CDR3 region has the DNA TGTGCCAGTAGCCCCCGGGGATTGAACACTGAAGCTTTCTTT.